The present T cell receptor (beta chain) was sequenced within a study of shared clonotypes between healthy human individuals. Produced via immunoSEQ multiplex PCR; TCRdb's table is partial and in-frame only. The sample yields about 2.4 million clones, roughly 93% seen once. This TCR was sampled from a man aged 18 to 35 in good health. Some clones in this sample may be carry-over from other donors' samples. The sequenced sample was naive CD4+ T cells from PBMCs. Described subset: CD45RA+ positively selected.

The CDR3 loop reads CASSEMGGVNTEAFF. The CDR3 DNA reads TGCGCCAGCAGTGAGATGGGGGGGGTGAACACTGAAGCTTTCTTT. The chain couples TRBV10-2 to TRBJ1-1, with a weak D call TRBD1 (5 bases). In germline, CDR1 is WSHSY, CDR2 SAAADI. The CDR3 is made up of 15 amino acids. V was cut by 2 bases and J by 0 bases, with 10 bases left in between.